A selection of T cell receptor beta chains follows, all from one sample in a study of shared clonotypes between healthy human individuals. Assay: immunoSEQ multiplex PCR; the TCRdb copy retains only in-frame clones and omits some. The table records about half a million clones, 70% to 80% of them present only once. The sequenced sample was PBMCs. The receptors were gathered from a woman in her thirties or forties in good health. Some clones in this sample may be carry-over from other donors' samples. CDR3s include the opening cysteine and the closing phenylalanine or tryptophan. The order of the fields is clone size, V gene, J gene, D gene, CDR3 protein, CDR3 DNA. The D gene is left open where the match is weak. Size is omitted from some rows. Given values are once, few, many or a class for expanded clones.

.	TRBV19	TRBJ2-1	TRBD2	CASRAGREDYNEQFF	TGTGCCAGTAGGGCGGGGCGGGAGGACTACAATGAGCAGTTCTTC
.	TRBV29-1	TRBJ2-7	.	CSVEGFGLREQYF	TGCAGCGTTGAGGGTTTCGGACTGCGCGAGCAGTACTTC
.	TRBV5-4	TRBJ2-2	.	CASSLEGGATGELFF	TGTGCCAGCAGCTTGGAGGGGGGCGCCACCGGGGAGCTGTTTTTT
.	TRBV30	TRBJ2-3	TRBD2	CAWSQGLAADTQYF	TGTGCCTGGAGTCAGGGACTAGCAGCAGATACGCAGTATTTT
.	TRBV28	TRBJ1-4	.	CASRRGRIEKLFF	TGTGCCAGCCGTCGAGGACGTATTGAAAAACTGTTTTTT
.	TRBV19	TRBJ2-7	TRBD1	CASSGTVVPYEQYF	TGTGCCAGCAGTGGGACAGTGGTCCCCTACGAGCAGTACTTC
.	TRBV6-5	TRBJ2-7	.	CASSSPYEQYF	TGTGCCAGCAGTTCTCCCTACGAGCAGTACTTC
.	TRBV5-1	TRBJ1-4	.	CASSLGDGAYEKLFF	TGCGCCAGCAGCTTGGGCGACGGGGCCTATGAAAAACTGTTTTTT
few	TRBV4-1	TRBJ2-3	.	CASSQYRVDTQYF	TGCGCCAGCAGCCAGTACCGAGTAGATACGCAGTATTTT
once	TRBV15	TRBJ2-7	.	CATSRDSAGRLYEQYF	TGTGCCACCAGCAGAGATAGTGCAGGGCGTCTTTACGAGCAGTACTTC
.	TRBV28	TRBJ1-3	TRBD1	CATLKGLRQFTSGGDGNTIYF	TGTGCCACCTTGAAAGGACTCCGGCAGTTTACGTCAGGGGGCGATGGAAACACCATATATTTT
many	TRBV5-4	TRBJ2-1	TRBD2	CASSPRLAGVDYEQFF	TGTGCCAGCAGCCCAAGACTAGCGGGAGTGGACTATGAGCAGTTCTTC
.	TRBV7-6	TRBJ1-1	.	CASSLHQSMNTEAFF	TGTGCCAGCAGCTTACACCAGTCCATGAACACTGAAGCTTTCTTT
many	TRBV28	TRBJ2-7	.	CASSPWGSASYEQYF	TGTGCCAGCAGTCCCTGGGGCAGCGCCTCCTACGAGCAGTACTTC
.	TRBV4-3	TRBJ1-4	.	CASSQLIGEQGEKLFF	TGCGCCAGCAGCCAACTGATTGGAGAGCAAGGCGAAAAACTGTTTTTT
.	TRBV5-5	TRBJ1-1	.	CASSSQVEAFF	TGTGCCAGCAGCTCACAGGTTGAAGCTTTCTTT
.	TRBV7-9	TRBJ1-4	TRBD1	CASSLVGQGNEKLFF	TGTGCCAGCAGCTTAGTTGGACAGGGGAATGAAAAACTGTTTTTT
few	TRBV2	TRBJ1-1	.	CASLDWQRDTEAFF	TGTGCCAGCCTTGACTGGCAGAGGGACACTGAAGCTTTCTTT
.	TRBV19	TRBJ2-3	TRBD1	CASMGQRTGDTDTQYF	TGTGCCAGTATGGGCCAGCGGACAGGGGACACAGATACGCAGTATTTT
few	TRBV30	TRBJ1-3	.	CAWSVSRNTIYF	TGTGCCTGGAGTGTAAGTCGAAACACCATATATTTT
.	TRBV7-7	TRBJ2-3	.	CASSPAGSTDTQYF	TGTGCTAGCAGCCCTGCAGGGAGCACAGATACGCAGTATTTT
.	TRBV27	TRBJ1-1	.	CASSRPPNTEAFF	TGTGCCAGCAGTCGGCCACCGAACACTGAAGCTTTCTTT
.	TRBV6-5	TRBJ1-3	.	CASSYSVRGSGNTIYF	TGTGCCAGCAGTTACTCTGTCAGAGGCTCTGGAAACACCATATATTTT
.	TRBV9	TRBJ2-2	.	CASRGIADTGELFF	TGTGCCAGCAGAGGGATCGCGGACACCGGGGAGCTGTTTTTT
.	TRBV2	TRBJ2-7	TRBD2	CASSHTTSGIGPNEQYF	TGTGCCAGCAGTCATACTACTAGCGGGATCGGACCCAACGAGCAGTACTTC
many	TRBV18	TRBJ2-7	TRBD2	CASSPGAGLAGIYEQYF	TGTGCCAGCTCCCCGGGGGCAGGACTAGCGGGAATCTACGAGCAGTACTTC
.	TRBV19	TRBJ1-1	.	CASSAPPGSEALF	TGTGCCAGTAGTGCCCCCCCAGGATCCGAAGCTCTCTTT
.	TRBV7-9	TRBJ2-7	.	CASSPSGGTPSYEQYF	TGTGCCAGCAGCCCTAGTGGGGGTACCCCTTCCTACGAGCAGTACTTC
.	TRBV6-5	TRBJ2-4	.	CASSTALPANIQYF	TGTGCCAGCAGTACAGCCCTCCCGGCAAACATTCAGTACTTC
.	TRBV7-2	TRBJ1-1	.	CASSLGGWNTEAFF	TGTGCCAGCAGCTTGGGTGGTTGGAACACTGAAGCTTTCTTT
.	TRBV29-1	TRBJ2-3	TRBD2	CSDVAGGSTDTQYF	TGCAGCGACGTAGCGGGAGGGAGCACAGATACGCAGTATTTT
once	TRBV6-5	TRBJ2-7	.	CASSYTRGSGAEQYF	TGTGCCAGCAGTTACACCCGGGGGTCTGGGGCGGAGCAGTACTTC
.	TRBV15	TRBJ2-7	TRBD2	CATSRGEGLEQYF	TGTGCCACCAGCAGAGGGGAGGGGCTCGAGCAGTACTTC
.	TRBV19	TRBJ1-5	TRBD1	CASNRVTGDVSYSNQPQHF	TGTGCCAGTAACAGAGTCACAGGGGATGTATCTTATAGCAATCAGCCCCAGCATTTT
.	TRBV5-4	TRBJ2-7	TRBD2	CASSPWAGGSYEQYF	TGTGCCAGCAGCCCTTGGGCGGGAGGGAGCTACGAGCAGTACTTC
.	TRBV19	TRBJ1-5	.	CASNMGQGRQPQHF	TGTGCCAGTAATATGGGGCAGGGCCGGCAGCCCCAGCATTTT
.	TRBV6-6	TRBJ1-5	.	CASSRPGSSNQPQHF	TGTGCCAGCAGCCGTCCGGGATCGAGCAATCAGCCCCAGCATTTT
.	TRBV18	TRBJ2-7	.	CASSLGGDYEQCF	TGTGCCAGCTCACTGGGTGGAGACTACGAGCAGTGCTTC
.	TRBV6-5	TRBJ2-1	.	CASSAAGGLNEQFF	TGTGCCAGCAGCGCAGCGGGTGGGTTGAATGAGCAGTTCTTC
once	TRBV27	TRBJ2-7	TRBD1	CASSLKPGTGPYEQYF	TGTGCCAGCAGTCTGAAACCCGGGACAGGGCCCTACGAGCAGTACTTC
.	TRBV7-2	TRBJ2-1	.	CASTGDPNEQFF	TGTGCCAGCACGGGGGACCCTAATGAGCAGTTCTTC
.	TRBV9	TRBJ2-1	.	CASSPQPRRQDNEQFF	TGTGCCAGCAGCCCACAGCCGCGGAGACAGGACAATGAGCAGTTCTTC
.	TRBV7-2	TRBJ2-3	.	CASSSKTGSDTQYF	TGTGCCAGCAGCTCGAAGACAGGCTCAGATACGCAGTATTTT
.	TRBV15	TRBJ2-1	TRBD2	CATSSGLARLNEQFF	TGTGCCACCAGCAGTGGACTAGCGAGGTTGAATGAGCAGTTCTTC
.	TRBV29-1	TRBJ1-3	.	CSAEDLTRGNTIYF	TGCAGCGCCGAGGATCTGACCCGTGGAAACACCATATATTTT
few	TRBV5-1	TRBJ1-2	.	CASSDRQNYGYTF	TGCGCCAGCAGCGATCGACAGAACTATGGCTACACCTTC
.	TRBV27	TRBJ2-5	.	CASSDRSGETQYF	TGTGCCAGCAGTGACAGGTCTGGGGAGACCCAGTACTTC
.	TRBV5-4	TRBJ1-3	.	CASSPGSGLGNTIYF	TGTGCCAGCAGCCCTGGATCGGGACTGGGAAACACCATATATTTT
many	TRBV27	TRBJ1-1	TRBD1	CASSLTGTAYTEAFF	TGTGCCAGCAGTTTAACCGGGACAGCATACACTGAAGCTTTCTTT
.	TRBV28	TRBJ1-1	.	CASSLRGLNTEAFF	TGTGCCAGCAGTTTACGGGGGCTGAACACTGAAGCTTTCTTT
.	TRBV7-2	TRBJ2-5	.	CASSLAGAGVETQYF	TGTGCCAGCAGCTTGGCCGGGGCAGGGGTGGAGACCCAGTACTTC
.	TRBV28	TRBJ2-7	.	CASSLSVQGYEQYF	TGTGCCAGCAGTTTATCCGTACAGGGTTACGAGCAGTACTTC
.	TRBV2	TRBJ2-5	TRBD2	CASSAAGGRAQETQYF	TGTGCCAGCAGCGCGGCAGGCGGGAGGGCCCAAGAGACCCAGTACTTC
.	TRBV5-1	TRBJ2-7	TRBD2	CASSSALGGSSYEQYF	TGCGCCAGCAGCTCGGCGCTGGGCGGGAGCTCCTACGAGCAGTACTTC